This TCR beta chain originates from a study of blood T cell repertoires in COVID-19. The wider study: Samples of COVID-19 (acute and convalescent) were obtained from the United States, Italy and Spain.

Only in-frame clones appear in the TCRdb table, and some are missing; sequencing was by immunoSEQ multiplex PCR. The sample has roughly 180,000 clones, roughly 81% seen once. This CDR3 has 15 residues. The germline CDR1 and CDR2 sequences are KGHSH and LQKENI. The V gene lost 2 bases and the J gene lost 2 bases, with 13 bases spanning the gap. The chain joins TRBV18 to TRBJ2-7, with a possible D match to TRBD1 (5 bases). The sample consisted of peripheral blood. The receptor comes from a woman of 80 years or more with COVID-19, enrolled during active disease. The CDR3 DNA reads TGTGCCAGCTCACCAGTTGGGGCTCTAACCTACGAGCAGTACTTC. It codes for CASSPVGALTYEQYF.